The rows below give T cell receptor beta chains drawn from one sample of a study of beta chain features in type 1 diabetes. Assay: immunoSEQ multiplex PCR; the TCRdb copy retains only in-frame clones and omits some. The table has some 660,000 clones, 11% to 15% seen once. Input material: naive CD4+ T cells from blood. These receptors all stem from a young man with type 1 diabetes. Both conserved end residues are part of each CDR3. The D gene is left open where the match is weak. The size of a clone is reported for some rows only, either as once, few or many, or as a class for expanded clones.

CDR3aa | CDR3nt | abundance | j_gene | d_gene | v_gene
CASTSGYSYNEQFF | TGTGCCAGCACTAGCGGTTACTCCTACAATGAGCAGTTCTTC | few | TRBJ2-1 | TRBD2 | TRBV6-5
CASSISQVTGGTFYEQYF | TGCGCCAGCAGCATAAGCCAAGTAACAGGGGGAACCTTCTACGAGCAGTACTTC | few | TRBJ2-7 | TRBD1 | TRBV4-1
CAISDTASYEQYF | TGTGCCATCAGTGATACAGCCTCCTACGAGCAGTACTTC | few | TRBJ2-7 | . | TRBV10-3
CASSPLTSGGYNEQFF | TGTGCCAGCAGCCCTCTGACTAGCGGGGGATATAATGAGCAGTTCTTC | few | TRBJ2-1 | TRBD2 | TRBV11-2
CAWSVGWGGADTQYF | TGTGCCTGGAGTGTCGGGTGGGGGGGCGCAGATACGCAGTATTTT | few | TRBJ2-3 | . | TRBV30
CASSSRTGNNQPQHF | TGTGCCAGCAGCTCCCGGACGGGGAACAATCAGCCCCAGCATTTT | . | TRBJ1-5 | . | TRBV7-9
CASSEQFGSAEQYF | TGTGCCAGCAGTGAACAATTCGGGTCCGCCGAGCAGTACTTC | few | TRBJ2-7 | . | TRBV25-1
CASSGGSVAEQFF | TGCGCCAGCAGCGGCGGATCGGTTGCTGAGCAGTTCTTC | . | TRBJ2-1 | . | TRBV4-3
CAISGGDKNIQYF | TGTGCCATCAGTGGGGGGGACAAAAACATTCAGTACTTC | . | TRBJ2-4 | . | TRBV10-3
CASSYLTNQETQYF | TGTGCCAGCAGTTATTTAACAAATCAAGAGACCCAGTACTTC | few | TRBJ2-5 | . | TRBV6-5